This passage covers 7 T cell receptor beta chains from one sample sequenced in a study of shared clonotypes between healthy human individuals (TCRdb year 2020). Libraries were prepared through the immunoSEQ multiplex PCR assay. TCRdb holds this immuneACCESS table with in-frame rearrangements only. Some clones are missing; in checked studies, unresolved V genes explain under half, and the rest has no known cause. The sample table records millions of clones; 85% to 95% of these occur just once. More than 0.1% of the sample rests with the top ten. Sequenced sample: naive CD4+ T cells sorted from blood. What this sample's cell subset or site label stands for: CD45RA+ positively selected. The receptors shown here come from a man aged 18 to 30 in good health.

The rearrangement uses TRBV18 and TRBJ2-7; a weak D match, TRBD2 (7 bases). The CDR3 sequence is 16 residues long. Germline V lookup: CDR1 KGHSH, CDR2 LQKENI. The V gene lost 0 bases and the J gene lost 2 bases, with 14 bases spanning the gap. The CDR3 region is CASSPPWQGRAYEQYF. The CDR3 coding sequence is TGTGCCAGCTCACCACCTTGGCAGGGGAGGGCCTACGAGCAGTACTTC.

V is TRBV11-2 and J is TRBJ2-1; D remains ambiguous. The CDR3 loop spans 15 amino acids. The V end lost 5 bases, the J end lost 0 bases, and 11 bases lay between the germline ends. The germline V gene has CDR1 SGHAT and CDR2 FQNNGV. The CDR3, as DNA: TGTGCCAGCAGCCCTGGAGTAAGCTCCTACAATGAGCAGTTCTTC. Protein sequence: CASSPGVSSYNEQFF.

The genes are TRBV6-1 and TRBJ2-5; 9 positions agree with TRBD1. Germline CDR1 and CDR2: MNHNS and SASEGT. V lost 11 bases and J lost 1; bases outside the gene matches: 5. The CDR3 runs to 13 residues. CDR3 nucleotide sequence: TGTGCCGGACAGGGGTGGAGCCAAGAGACCCAGTACTTC. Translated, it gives CAGQGWSQETQYF.

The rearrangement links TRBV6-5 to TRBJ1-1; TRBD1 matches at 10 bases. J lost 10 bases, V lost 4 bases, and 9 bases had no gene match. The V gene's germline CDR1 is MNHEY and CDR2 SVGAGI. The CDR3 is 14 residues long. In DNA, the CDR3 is TGTGCCAGCAGTTGGGGACAGGGGTCCTCCGGAGCTTTCTTT. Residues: CASSWGQGSSGAFF.

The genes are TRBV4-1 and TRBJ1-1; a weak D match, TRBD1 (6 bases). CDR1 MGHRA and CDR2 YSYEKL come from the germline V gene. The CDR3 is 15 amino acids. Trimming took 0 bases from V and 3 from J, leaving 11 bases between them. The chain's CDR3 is CASSQDRGAYTEAFF. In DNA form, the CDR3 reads TGCGCCAGCAGCCAAGACAGGGGTGCTTACACTGAAGCTTTCTTT.

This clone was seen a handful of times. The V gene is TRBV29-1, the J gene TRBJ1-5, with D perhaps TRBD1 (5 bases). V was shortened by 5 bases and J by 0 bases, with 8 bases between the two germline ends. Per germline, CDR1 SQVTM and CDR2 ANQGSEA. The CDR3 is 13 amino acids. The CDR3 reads CSVRDVSNQPQHF. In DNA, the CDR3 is TGCAGCGTTAGGGACGTTAGCAATCAGCCCCAGCATTTT.

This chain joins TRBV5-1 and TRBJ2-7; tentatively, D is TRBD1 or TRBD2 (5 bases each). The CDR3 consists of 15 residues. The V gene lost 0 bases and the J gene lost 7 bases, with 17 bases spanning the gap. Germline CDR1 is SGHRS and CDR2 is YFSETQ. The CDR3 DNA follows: TGCGCCAGCAGCTTGGCCGGCAGGCTATGGGGGGAGCAGTACTTC. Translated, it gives CASSLAGRLWGEQYF.